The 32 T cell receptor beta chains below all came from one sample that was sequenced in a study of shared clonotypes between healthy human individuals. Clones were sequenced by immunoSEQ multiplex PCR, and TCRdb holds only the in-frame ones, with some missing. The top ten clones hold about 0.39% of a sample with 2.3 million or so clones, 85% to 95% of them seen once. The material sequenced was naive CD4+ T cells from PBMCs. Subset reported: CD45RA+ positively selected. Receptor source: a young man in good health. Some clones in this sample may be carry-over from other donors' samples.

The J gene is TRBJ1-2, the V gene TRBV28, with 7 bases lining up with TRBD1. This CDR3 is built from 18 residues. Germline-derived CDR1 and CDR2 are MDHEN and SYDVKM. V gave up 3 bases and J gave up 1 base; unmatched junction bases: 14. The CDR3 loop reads CASSFGGPSGQNNYGYTF. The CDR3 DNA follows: TGTGCCAGCAGTTTTGGGGGGCCATCGGGACAGAATAACTATGGCTACACCTTC.

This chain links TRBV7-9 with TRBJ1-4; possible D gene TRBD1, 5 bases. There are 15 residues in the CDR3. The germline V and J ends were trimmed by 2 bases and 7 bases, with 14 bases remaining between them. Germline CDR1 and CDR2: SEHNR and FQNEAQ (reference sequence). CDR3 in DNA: TGTGCCAGCAGCTTATGGGCAGGGCCAAGTGAAAAACTGTTTTTT. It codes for CASSLWAGPSEKLFF.

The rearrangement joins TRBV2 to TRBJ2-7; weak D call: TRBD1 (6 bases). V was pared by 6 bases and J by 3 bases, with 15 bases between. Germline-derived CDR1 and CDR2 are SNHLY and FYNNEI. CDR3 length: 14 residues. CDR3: CASRGQRALYEQYF. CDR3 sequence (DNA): TGTGCCAGCAGAGGACAGCGTGCGCTCTACGAGCAGTACTTC.

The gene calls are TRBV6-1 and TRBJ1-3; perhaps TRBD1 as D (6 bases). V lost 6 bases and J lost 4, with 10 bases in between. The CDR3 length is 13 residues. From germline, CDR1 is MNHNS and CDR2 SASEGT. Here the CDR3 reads CASRETGGNTIYF. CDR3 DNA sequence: TGTGCCAGCAGGGAGACAGGAGGAAACACCATATATTTT.

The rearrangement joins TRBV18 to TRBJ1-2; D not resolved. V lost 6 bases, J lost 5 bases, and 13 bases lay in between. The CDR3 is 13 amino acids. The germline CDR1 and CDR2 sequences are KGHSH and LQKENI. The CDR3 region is CASSGGGSYGYTF. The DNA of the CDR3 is TGTGCCAGCTCTGGCGGCGGTAGTTATGGCTACACCTTC.

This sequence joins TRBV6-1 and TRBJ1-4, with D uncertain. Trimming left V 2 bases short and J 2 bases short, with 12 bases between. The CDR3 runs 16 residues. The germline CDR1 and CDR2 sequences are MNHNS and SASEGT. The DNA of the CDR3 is TGTGCCAGCAGTGAACCGGGAAGGACGACTAATGAAAAACTGTTTTTT. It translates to CASSEPGRTTNEKLFF.

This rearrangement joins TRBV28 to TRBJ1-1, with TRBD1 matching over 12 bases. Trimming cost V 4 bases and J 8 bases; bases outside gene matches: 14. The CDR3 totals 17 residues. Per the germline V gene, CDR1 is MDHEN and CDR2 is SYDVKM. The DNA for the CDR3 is TGTGCCAGCAGTTCCCCCGCACGGGACAGGGGGCTGGTGGAAGCTTTCTTT. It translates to CASSSPARDRGLVEAFF.

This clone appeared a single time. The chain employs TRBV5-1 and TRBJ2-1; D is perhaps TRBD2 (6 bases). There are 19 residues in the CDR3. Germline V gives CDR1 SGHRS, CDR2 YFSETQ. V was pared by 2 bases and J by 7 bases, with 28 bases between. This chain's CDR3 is CASSFRAPPQTTGENEQFF. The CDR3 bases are TGCGCCAGCAGCTTTCGGGCGCCCCCCCAAACGACGGGGGAAAATGAGCAGTTCTTC.

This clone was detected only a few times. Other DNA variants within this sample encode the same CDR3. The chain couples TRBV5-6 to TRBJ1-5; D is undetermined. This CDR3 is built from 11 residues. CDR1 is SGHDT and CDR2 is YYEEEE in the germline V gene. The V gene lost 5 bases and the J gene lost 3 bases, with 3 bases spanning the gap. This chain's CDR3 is CASSLNQPQHF. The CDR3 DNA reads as TGTGCCAGCAGTCTCAATCAGCCCCAGCATTTT.

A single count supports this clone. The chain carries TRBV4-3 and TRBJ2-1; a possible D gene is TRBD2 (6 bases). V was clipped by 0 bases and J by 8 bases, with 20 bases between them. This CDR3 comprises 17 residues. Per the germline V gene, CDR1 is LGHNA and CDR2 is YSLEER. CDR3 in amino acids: CASSQDFTGGKGDEQFF. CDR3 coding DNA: TGCGCCAGCAGCCAAGATTTCACGGGCGGGAAGGGAGATGAGCAGTTCTTC.

CDR3 DNA: TGTGCCAGCAGCTTAATCGCAGGGGTCAATTCACCCCTCCACTTT. This sequence encodes CASSLIAGVNSPLHF. The genes are TRBV7-9 and TRBJ1-6; TRBD1 is a possible D gene (6 bases). Germline CDR1 and CDR2: SEHNR and FQNEAQ (reference sequence). V was pared by 2 bases and J by 7 bases, with 12 bases between. The CDR3 has 15 residues.

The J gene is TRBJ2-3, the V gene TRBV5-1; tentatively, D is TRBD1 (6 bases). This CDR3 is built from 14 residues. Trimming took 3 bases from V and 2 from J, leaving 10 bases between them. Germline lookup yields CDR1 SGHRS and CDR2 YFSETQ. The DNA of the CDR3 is TGCGCCAGCAGCTCAGGACAGTACACAGATACGCAGTATTTT. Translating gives CASSSGQYTDTQYF.

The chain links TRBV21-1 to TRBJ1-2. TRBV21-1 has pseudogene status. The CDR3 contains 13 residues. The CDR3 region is CASSPGTAVGYTF. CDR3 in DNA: TGTGCCAGCAGCCCCGGGACTGCAGTCGGCTACACCTTC.

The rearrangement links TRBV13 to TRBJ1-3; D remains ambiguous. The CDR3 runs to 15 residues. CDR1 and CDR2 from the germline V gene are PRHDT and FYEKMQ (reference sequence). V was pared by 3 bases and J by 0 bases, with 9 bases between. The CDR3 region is CASSFREGSGNTIYF. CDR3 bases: TGTGCCAGCAGCTTTCGTGAGGGCTCTGGAAACACCATATATTTT.

The CDR3 sequence: CASSPRALPDTGELFF. DNA for the CDR3: TGTGCCAGCAGCCCCCGGGCCCTACCAGACACCGGGGAGCTGTTTTTT. The chain joins TRBV11-3 to TRBJ2-2; D is unresolved. V shed 5 bases and J shed 3 bases, with 16 bases lying between them. This CDR3 comprises 16 residues. Germline V gene data show CDR1 as SGHNT and CDR2 as YENEEA. The variable domain in full, completed from reference TRBV11-3 and TRBJ2-2, reads EAGVVQSPRYKIIEKKQPVAFWCNPISGHNTLYWYLQNLGQGPELLIRYENEEAVDDSQLPKDRFSAERLKGVDSTLKIQPAELGDSAVYLCASSPRALPDTGELFFGEGSRLTVL.

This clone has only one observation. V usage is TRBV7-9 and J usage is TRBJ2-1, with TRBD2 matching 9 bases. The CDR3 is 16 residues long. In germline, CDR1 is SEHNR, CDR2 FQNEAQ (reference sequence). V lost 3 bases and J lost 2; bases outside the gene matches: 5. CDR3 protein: CASSFTSGRAYNEQFF. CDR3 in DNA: TGTGCCAGCAGCTTCACTAGCGGGCGGGCCTACAATGAGCAGTTCTTC. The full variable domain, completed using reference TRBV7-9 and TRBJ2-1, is DTGVSQNPRHKITKRGQNVTFRCDPISEHNRLYWYRQTLGQGPEFLTYFQNEAQLEKSRLLSDRFSAERPKGSFSTLEIQRTEQGDSAMYLCASSFTSGRAYNEQFFGPGTRLTVL.

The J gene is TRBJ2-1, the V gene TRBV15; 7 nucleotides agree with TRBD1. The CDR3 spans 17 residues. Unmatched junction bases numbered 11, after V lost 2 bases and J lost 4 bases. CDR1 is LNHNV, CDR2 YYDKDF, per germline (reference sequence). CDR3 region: CATSRFKTGDMYNEQFF. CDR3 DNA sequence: TGTGCCACCAGCAGATTTAAAACAGGGGATATGTACAATGAGCAGTTCTTC.

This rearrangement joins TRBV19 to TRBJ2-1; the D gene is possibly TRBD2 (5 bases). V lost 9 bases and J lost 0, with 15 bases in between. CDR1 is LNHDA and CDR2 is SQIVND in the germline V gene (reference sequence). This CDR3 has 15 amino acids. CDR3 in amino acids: CASSEVRSSYNEQFF. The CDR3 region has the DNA TGTGCCAGCTCGGAGGTGAGGAGCTCCTACAATGAGCAGTTCTTC.

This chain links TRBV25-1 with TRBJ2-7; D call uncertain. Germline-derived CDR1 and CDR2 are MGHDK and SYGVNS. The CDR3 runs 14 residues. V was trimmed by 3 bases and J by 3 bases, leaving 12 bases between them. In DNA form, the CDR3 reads TGTGCCAGCAGTGAGATCGCCGGGTACTACGAGCAGTACTTC. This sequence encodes CASSEIAGYYEQYF.

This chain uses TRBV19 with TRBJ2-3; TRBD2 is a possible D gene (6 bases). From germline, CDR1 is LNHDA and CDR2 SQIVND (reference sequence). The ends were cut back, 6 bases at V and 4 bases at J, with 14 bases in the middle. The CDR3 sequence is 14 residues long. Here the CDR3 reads CASSQSGSPDTQYF. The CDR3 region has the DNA TGTGCCAGTAGCCAATCCGGGAGTCCAGATACGCAGTATTTT.

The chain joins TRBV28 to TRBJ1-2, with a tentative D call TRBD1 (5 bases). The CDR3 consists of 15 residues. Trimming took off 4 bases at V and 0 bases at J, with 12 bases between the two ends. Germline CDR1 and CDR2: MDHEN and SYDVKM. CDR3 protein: CASSSQGSSNYGYTF. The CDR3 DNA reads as TGTGCCAGCAGTTCGCAGGGTTCTTCTAACTATGGCTACACCTTC.

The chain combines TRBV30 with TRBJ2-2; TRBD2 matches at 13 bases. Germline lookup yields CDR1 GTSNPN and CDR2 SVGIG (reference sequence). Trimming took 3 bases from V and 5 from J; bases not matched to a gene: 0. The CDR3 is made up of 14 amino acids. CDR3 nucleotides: TGTGCCTGGAGGGGACTAGCGGGAACCGGGGAGCTGTTTTTT. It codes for CAWRGLAGTGELFF.

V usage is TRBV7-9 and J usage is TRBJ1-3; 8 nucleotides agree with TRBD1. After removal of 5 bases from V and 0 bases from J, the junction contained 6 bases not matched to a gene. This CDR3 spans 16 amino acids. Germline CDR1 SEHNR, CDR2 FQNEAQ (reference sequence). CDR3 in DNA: TGTGCCAGCAGCCATGGACAGGGACGCTCTGGAAACACCATATATTTT. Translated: CASSHGQGRSGNTIYF.

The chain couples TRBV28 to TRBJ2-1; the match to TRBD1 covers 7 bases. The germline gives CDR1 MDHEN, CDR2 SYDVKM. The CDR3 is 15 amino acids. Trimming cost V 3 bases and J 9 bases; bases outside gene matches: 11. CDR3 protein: CASSFTGARGSEQFF. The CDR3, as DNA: TGTGCCAGCAGTTTTACAGGGGCGAGAGGGAGTGAGCAGTTCTTC.

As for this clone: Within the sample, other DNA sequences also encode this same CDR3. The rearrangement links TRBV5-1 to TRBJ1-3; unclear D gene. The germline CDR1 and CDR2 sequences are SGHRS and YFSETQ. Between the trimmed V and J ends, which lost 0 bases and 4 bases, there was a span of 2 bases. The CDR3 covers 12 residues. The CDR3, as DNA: TGCGCCAGCAGCTTGGAGGGAAACACCATATATTTT. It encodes CASSLEGNTIYF.

The DNA of the CDR3 is TGTGCCAGCAGTGTACCCTGGGACAATGAGCAGTTCTTC. Translating gives CASSVPWDNEQFF. The rearrangement joins TRBV28 to TRBJ2-1; D gene ambiguous. CDR3 length: 13 residues. V was cut by 5 bases and J by 5 bases, with 10 bases left in between. The germline V gene has CDR1 MDHEN and CDR2 SYDVKM.

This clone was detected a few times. CDR3 DNA sequence: TGCGCCAGCAGCCAAGAAGTGTCAGGGACGGAGACCCAGTACTTC. Encoded protein: CASSQEVSGTETQYF. The V and J genes are TRBV4-3 and TRBJ2-5, with D possibly being TRBD1 or TRBD2 (5 bases each). V was shortened by 0 bases and J by 5 bases, with 13 bases between the two germline ends. This CDR3 is built from 15 residues. The germline V gene has CDR1 LGHNA and CDR2 YSLEER.

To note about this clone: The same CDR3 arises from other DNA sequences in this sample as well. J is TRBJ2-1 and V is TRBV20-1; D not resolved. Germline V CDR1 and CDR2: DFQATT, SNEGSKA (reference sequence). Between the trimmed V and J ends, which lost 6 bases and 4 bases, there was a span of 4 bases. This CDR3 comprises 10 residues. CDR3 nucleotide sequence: TGCAGTGCCCCGTACAATGAGCAGTTCTTC. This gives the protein CSAPYNEQFF.

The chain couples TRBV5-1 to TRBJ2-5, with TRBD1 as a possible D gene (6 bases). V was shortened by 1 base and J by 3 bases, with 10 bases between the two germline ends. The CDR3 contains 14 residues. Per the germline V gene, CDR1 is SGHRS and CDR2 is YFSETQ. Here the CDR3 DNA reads TGCGCCAGCAGCTTGATAGGGGGTGAAGAGACCCAGTACTTC. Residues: CASSLIGGEETQYF.

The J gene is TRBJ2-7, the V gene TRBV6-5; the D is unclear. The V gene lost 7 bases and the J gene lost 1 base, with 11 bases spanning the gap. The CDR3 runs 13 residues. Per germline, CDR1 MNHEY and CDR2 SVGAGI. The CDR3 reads CASNRVNSYEQYF. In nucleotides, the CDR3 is TGTGCCAGCAACCGGGTGAATTCCTACGAGCAGTACTTC.

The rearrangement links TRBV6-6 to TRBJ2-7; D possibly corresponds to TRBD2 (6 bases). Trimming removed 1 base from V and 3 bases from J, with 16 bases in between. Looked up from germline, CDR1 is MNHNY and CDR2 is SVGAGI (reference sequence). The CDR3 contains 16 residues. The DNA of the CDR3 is TGTGCCAGCAGTTACTTGAGTTTGGGGACTGGCTACGAGCAGTACTTC. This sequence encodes CASSYLSLGTGYEQYF.

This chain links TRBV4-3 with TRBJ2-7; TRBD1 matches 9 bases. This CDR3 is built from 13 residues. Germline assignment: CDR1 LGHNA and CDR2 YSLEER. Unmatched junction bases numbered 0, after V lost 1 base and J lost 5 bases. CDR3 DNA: TGCGCCAGCAGCCAAGGACAGGGGGACGAGCAGTACTTC. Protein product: CASSQGQGDEQYF.